The 30 T cell receptor beta chains reported below all come from one sample, sequenced in a study of T cell responses to AZD1222 COVID-19 vaccine. Sequencing used immunoSEQ multiplex PCR; TCRdb keeps in-frame clones, though not all of them. The top ten hold 5.5% of the sample, which has 150,000 to 160,000 clones, roughly nine tenths seen once. This material consisted of peripheral blood, taken on day 0 of MenACWY control vaccination. Receptor source: an adult in good health.

This clone was detected once. This chain uses TRBV27 with TRBJ1-2; possible D gene TRBD1, 6 bases. There are 15 residues in the CDR3. Trimming cost V 5 bases and J 4 bases, with 17 bases left between them. The V gene's germline CDR1 is MNHEY and CDR2 SMNVEV (reference sequence). The DNA for the CDR3 is TGTGCCAGCAGTCGAATCAGGGGTGGGGGCTATGGCTACACCTTC. It specifies CASSRIRGGGYGYTF.

In its sample, this clone was seen a few times. V is TRBV6-5 and J is TRBJ2-2; D gene uncertain. V lost 2 bases and J 0 bases, leaving 7 bases between the germline ends. CDR3 length: 15 residues. Germline V gives CDR1 MNHEY, CDR2 SVGAGI. CDR3 sequence reads: CASSYQDPNTGELFF. CDR3 nucleotides: TGTGCCAGCAGTTACCAGGACCCGAACACCGGGGAGCTGTTTTTT.

The CDR3 here is CASRRGQGTEAFF. The DNA for the CDR3 is TGTGCCAGCAGAAGGGGACAGGGGACTGAAGCTTTCTTT. The chain joins TRBV2 to TRBJ1-1; 10 bases are a match to TRBD1. This CDR3 comprises 13 residues. J was trimmed by 5 bases and V by 6 bases; bases with no gene match: 3. Per the germline V gene, CDR1 is SNHLY and CDR2 is FYNNEI. Full variable domain (outside the CDR3, taken from reference TRBV2 and TRBJ1-1): EPEVTQTPSHQVTQMGQEVILRCVPISNHLYFYWYRQILGQKVEFLVSFYNNEISEKSEIFDDQFSVERPDGSNFTLKIRSTKLEDSAMYFCASRRGQGTEAFFGQGTRLTVV.

V gene TRBV2 combines with J gene TRBJ2-2, with a possible D match to TRBD2 (6 bases). This CDR3 has 15 residues. From germline, CDR1 is SNHLY and CDR2 FYNNEI. V dropped 8 bases and J dropped 4 bases, with 17 bases sitting between them. The chain's CDR3 is CASRREAGLTGELFF. The CDR3 DNA reads as TGTGCCAGCCGTAGGGAGGCAGGACTCACCGGGGAGCTGTTTTTT.

This clone has just a few counts. This chain uses TRBV4-3 with TRBJ2-7, with 12 bases fitting TRBD1. V shed 1 base and J 9 bases; nucleotides not matched to a gene: 10. CDR3 length: 16 amino acids. Germline CDR1 and CDR2: LGHNA and YSLEER. DNA for the CDR3: TGCGCCAGCAGCCAAGGCACCGGGACAGGGGGCTTTGGGCAGTACTTC. Translating it yields CASSQGTGTGGFGQYF.

The chain uses TRBV19 and TRBJ1-4; 7 bases match TRBD1. The length of the CDR3 is 15 residues. V lost 6 bases, J lost 7 bases, and 11 bases stayed unmatched. CDR1 and CDR2 from the germline V gene are LNHDA and SQIVND (reference sequence). CDR3 sequence: CASRPTGRGSEKLFF. The DNA of the CDR3 is TGTGCCAGTAGGCCGACAGGGCGTGGTAGTGAAAAACTGTTTTTT.

The chain has TRBV29-1 and TRBJ1-2; no definite D call. This CDR3 region has 11 residues. Germline CDR1 is SQVTM and CDR2 is ANQGSEA. Trimming took 4 bases from V and 9 from J, leaving 12 bases between them. CDR3: CSVVGRGSYTF. Written as DNA, the CDR3 is TGCAGCGTTGTGGGCCGCGGGAGCTACACCTTC.

This clone appeared once. The gene calls are TRBV7-4 and TRBJ1-1; D ambiguous. V was trimmed by 5 bases and J by 5 bases, leaving 9 bases between them. The CDR3 is 12 residues long. Germline V CDR1 and CDR2: SGHVT, SQSDAQ. CDR3 loop: CASSRGRTEAFF. In DNA form, the CDR3 reads TGTGCCAGCAGCCGCGGGAGGACTGAAGCTTTCTTT. Full variable domain (remainder filled in from reference TRBV7-4 and TRBJ1-1): GAGVSQSPRYKVAKRGRDVALRCDSISGHVTLYWYRQTLGQGSEVLTYSQSDAQRDKSGRPSGRFSAERPERSVSTLKIQRTEQGDSAVYLCASSRGRTEAFFGQGTRLTVV.

The CDR3 region has the DNA TGCGCCAGCAGCTCTCCGGGACTGGGGGGTTCCGGCTACACCTTC. It is translated as CASSSPGLGGSGYTF. This sequence joins TRBV5-1 and TRBJ1-2; a possible D gene is TRBD1 (5 bases). Germline V gene sequence: CDR1 SGHRS, CDR2 YFSETQ. The length of the CDR3 is 15 residues. V lost 3 bases, J lost 8 bases, and 20 bases lay in between.

The V call is TRBV6-5, the J call TRBJ2-3, with D possibly matching TRBD2 (5 bases). CDR3 length equals 15 residues. Germline loops: CDR1 MNHEY, CDR2 SVGAGI. V lost 2 bases and J 0 bases, leaving 9 bases between the germline ends. CDR3 residues: CASSYRGASTDTQYF. The DNA for the CDR3 is TGTGCCAGCAGTTACCGGGGAGCGAGCACAGATACGCAGTATTTT.

The rearrangement joins TRBV30 to TRBJ1-2; the D is unclear. The CDR3 is 12 amino acids. Germline CDR1 is GTSNPN and CDR2 is SVGIG (reference sequence). V dropped 4 bases and J dropped 8 bases, with 14 bases sitting between them. CDR3 region: CAWIGQPTGYTF. The CDR3 nucleotides are TGTGCCTGGATCGGCCAGCCGACCGGCTACACCTTC. Full variable domain (outside the CDR3, taken from reference TRBV30 and TRBJ1-2): SQTIHQWPATLVQPVGSPLSLECTVEGTSNPNLYWYRQAAGRGLQLLFYSVGIGQISSEVPQNLSASRPQDRQFILSSKKLLLSDSGFYLCAWIGQPTGYTFGSGTRLTVV.

This chain joins TRBV4-1 and TRBJ1-1; D is possibly TRBD1 (6 bases). V lost 3 bases and J 10 bases, leaving 15 bases between the germline ends. In germline, CDR1 is MGHRA, CDR2 YSYEKL. This CDR3 comprises 13 residues. The CDR3 loop is CASSQGTSGRAFF. The CDR3 DNA reads as TGCGCCAGCAGCCAGGGGACAAGTGGTAGAGCTTTCTTT.

About this clone: The junction departs from germline at one end; a sequencing error may be responsible. This chain joins TRBV7-2 and TRBJ2-1, with TRBD2 identical over 11 bases. Germline CDR1 reads SGHTA; CDR2 reads FQGNSA. The length of the CDR3 is 15 residues. The CDR3 DNA is TGTGCCAGCAGCCTAGCGGGGGGACGTACGTCTGAGCAGTTCTTC. This translates into CASSLAGGRTSEQFF.

The gene calls are TRBV5-1 and TRBJ2-5; D is unclear. The CDR3 sequence is 13 residues long. Trimming shortened V by 1 base and J by 4 bases, and 8 bases separated the two germline ends. The germline gives CDR1 SGHRS, CDR2 YFSETQ. As DNA, the CDR3 is TGCGCCAGCAGCTTGAACTTGGGAGAGACCCAGTACTTC. Translated, it gives CASSLNLGETQYF.

The chain is built from TRBV6-5 and TRBJ2-1; tentatively, D is TRBD2 (7 bases). The CDR3 is 11 residues long. Trimming stripped 7 bases from V and 8 bases from J, with 9 bases between. Germline loops: CDR1 MNHEY, CDR2 SVGAGI. Here the CDR3 reads CASKGGDEQFF. In nucleotides, the CDR3 is TGTGCCAGCAAAGGGGGGGATGAGCAGTTCTTC.

This chain links TRBV7-2 with TRBJ2-5; D is possibly TRBD2 (5 bases). Per germline, CDR1 SGHTA and CDR2 FQGNSA. V gave up 5 bases and J gave up 1 base, with 11 bases separating them. The CDR3 totals 14 residues. In nucleotides, the CDR3 is TGTGCCAGCAGCATCACTAGAGCCCAAGAGACCCAGTACTTC. Protein product: CASSITRAQETQYF.

The chain recombines TRBV5-1 with TRBJ1-5, with a possible D match to TRBD1 (6 bases). The ends were cut back, 4 bases at V and 0 bases at J, with 14 bases in the middle. The length of the CDR3 is 16 residues. The germline V gene has CDR1 SGHRS and CDR2 YFSETQ. The CDR3 sequence: CASSPQGGVSNQPQHF. In DNA, the CDR3 is TGCGCCAGCAGCCCGCAAGGGGGGGTTAGCAATCAGCCCCAGCATTTT.

The V call is TRBV7-2, the J call TRBJ2-4; TRBD1 might be the D (6 bases). This CDR3 comprises 13 residues. The germline CDR1 and CDR2 sequences are SGHTA and FQGNSA. The V end was cut by 1 base, the J end by 7 bases, with 8 bases between. As DNA, the CDR3 is TGTGCCAGCAGCTTAGGCACAGGGAACATTCAGTACTTC. It encodes CASSLGTGNIQYF.

The sample holds one count of this clone. The rearrangement links TRBV5-1 to TRBJ2-3; 15 nucleotides agree with TRBD2. Per germline, CDR1 SGHRS and CDR2 YFSETQ. Losses at the gene ends were 4 bases for V and 2 bases for J; bases not matched to a gene: 11. The CDR3 is 19 residues long. The CDR3 bases are TGCGCCAGCAGCCGCGGACTAGCGGGAGGGCCTCGGAACACAGATACGCAGTATTTT. It translates to CASSRGLAGGPRNTDTQYF.

This clone was counted a few times. The chain joins TRBV28 to TRBJ2-7, with TRBD1 identical over 9 bases. V was pared by 6 bases and J by 6 bases, with 6 bases of the junction left unmatched. The CDR3 extends over 13 amino acids. Germline V gene sequence: CDR1 MDHEN, CDR2 SYDVKM. This CDR3 reads CASRSGTGTEQYV. The CDR3 coding sequence is TGTGCCAGCAGGTCCGGGACAGGGACCGAGCAGTACGTC.

V and J are TRBV25-1 and TRBJ1-6; the D is unclear. V was shortened by 3 bases and J by 6 bases, with 9 bases between the two germline ends. The CDR3 is made up of 14 amino acids. Germline CDR1 and CDR2: MGHDK and SYGVNS. In DNA, the CDR3 is TGTGCCAGCAGTGACAGGCGCCCTAATTCACCCCTCCACTTT. Its protein product is CASSDRRPNSPLHF.

The chain combines TRBV7-8 with TRBJ2-6, with TRBD2 as a possible D gene (6 bases). V gave up 0 bases and J gave up 0 bases, with 18 bases separating them. Germline V CDR1 and CDR2: SGHVS, FQNEAQ. This CDR3 has 20 amino acids. The chain's CDR3 is CASSLAVAGPPYSGANVLTF. The CDR3 region has the DNA TGTGCCAGCAGCTTAGCGGTGGCGGGACCGCCTTACTCTGGGGCCAACGTCCTGACTTTC.

The rearrangement links TRBV10-3 to TRBJ1-2, with TRBD1 matching 7 bases. V lost 9 bases, J lost 6 bases, and 13 bases stayed unmatched. The germline gives CDR1 ENHRY, CDR2 SYGVKD. The CDR3 sequence is 14 residues long. The CDR3 DNA reads as TGTGCCATAAAACCCCCCGACAGGGATCATGGCTACACCTTC. Its protein product is CAIKPPDRDHGYTF.

This rearrangement joins TRBV6-5 to TRBJ2-4, with 7 bases aligning to TRBD1. The germline V gene encodes CDR1 MNHEY and CDR2 SVGAGI. The CDR3 runs 14 residues. V shed 6 bases, J shed 7 bases, and the junction held 9 bases outside the gene matches. In nucleotides, the CDR3 is TGTGCCAGCAGGCATGAGGGACAGATGAACATTCAGTACTTC. Translated, it gives CASRHEGQMNIQYF.

The V call is TRBV6-5, the J call TRBJ2-6; D gene uncertain. The V end lost 6 bases, the J end lost 0 bases, and 9 bases lay between the germline ends. CDR1 and CDR2 (germline): MNHEY, SVGAGI. The CDR3 is made up of 15 amino acids. The CDR3: CASRPQVSGANVLTF. CDR3 bases: TGTGCCAGCAGGCCCCAGGTCTCTGGGGCCAACGTCCTGACTTTC.

CDR3 nucleotides: TGTGCCACCAGCAGAAATTCCCCCCATCAGCCCCAGCATTTT. Its protein product is CATSRNSPHQPQHF. The rearrangement links TRBV15 to TRBJ1-5; D unclear. Deletions cut 2 bases from V and 5 bases from J, with 10 bases between. This CDR3 comprises 14 residues. Germline V lookup: CDR1 LNHNV, CDR2 YYDKDF (reference sequence).

This clone is a singleton in its sample. The chain couples TRBV7-2 to TRBJ2-1; D is unresolved. The CDR3 is 16 residues long. The V and J ends lost 4 bases and 0 bases respectively, with 13 bases between them. Per germline, CDR1 SGHTA and CDR2 FQGNSA. CDR3 DNA: TGTGCCAGCAGCTCCGTTTCCGTCAGCTCCTACAATGAGCAGTTCTTC. Encoded protein: CASSSVSVSSYNEQFF.

The V and J genes are TRBV5-8 and TRBJ2-5; D is undetermined. The CDR3 totals 12 residues. Germline CDR1 and CDR2: SGHTS and YDEGEE. Trimming removed 2 bases from V and 4 bases from J, with 6 bases in between. DNA for the CDR3: TGTGCCAGCAGCTTTTCGGGAGAGACCCAGTACTTC. Its protein is CASSFSGETQYF. Full variable domain (outside the CDR3, taken from reference TRBV5-8 and TRBJ2-5): EAGVTQSPTHLIKTRGQQATLRCSPISGHTSVYWYQQALGLGLQFLLWYDEGEERNRGNFPPRFSGRQFPNYSSELNVNALELEDSALYLCASSFSGETQYFGPGTRLLVL.

The V call is TRBV5-1, the J call TRBJ1-2; TRBD1 is a possible D gene (5 bases). Trimming shortened V by 0 bases and J by 5 bases, and 11 bases separated the two germline ends. Per the germline V gene, CDR1 is SGHRS and CDR2 is YFSETQ. The CDR3 is 14 amino acids. The CDR3 sequence: CASSLEQGEYGYTF. DNA for the CDR3: TGCGCCAGCAGCTTGGAGCAGGGCGAATATGGCTACACCTTC.

The V and J genes are TRBV11-2 and TRBJ1-1; D gene unclear. The V gene's germline CDR1 is SGHAT and CDR2 FQNNGV. Between the trimmed V and J ends, which lost 1 base and 6 bases, there was a span of 3 bases. The length of the CDR3 is 11 residues. The CDR3 DNA reads TGTGCCAGCAGCTTAGGACCTGAAGCTTTCTTT. Amino acids: CASSLGPEAFF. The full variable domain, with the rest looked up from reference TRBV11-2 and TRBJ1-1, is EAGVAQSPRYKIIEKRQSVAFWCNPISGHATLYWYQQILGQGPKLLIQFQNNGVVDDSQLPKDRFSAERLKGVDSTLKIQPAKLEDSAVYLCASSLGPEAFFGQGTRLTVV.